What follows are 16 T cell receptor beta chains derived from one specimen sequenced in a study of T cell responses to AZD1222 COVID-19 vaccine (TCRdb year 2021). Library construction relied on the immunoSEQ multiplex PCR assay. Not all clones reach the TCRdb copy of this immuneACCESS table, which keeps in-frame sequences only. Checked studies attribute under half of the gap to unresolved V genes and leave the rest unexplained. This sample gives 120,000 or so clones in total; about 82% of them show up just once. Clones ranked in the top ten supply approximately 18% of the sample. Sample time point, as interpreted from the label and publication: about 28 days (+/-7) after the second vaccine dose. Here the sequenced sample was peripheral blood, taken 28 days after the second AZD1222 dose. Receptor source: an adult who received the AZD1222 COVID-19 vaccine.

V gene TRBV24-1 combines with J gene TRBJ1-1; 8 bases line up with TRBD1. The CDR3 has 14 amino acids. V gave up 7 bases and J gave up 1 base; unmatched junction bases: 4. Germline loops: CDR1 KGHDR, CDR2 SFDVKD. The CDR3 nucleotides read TGTGCCACCAGCCACGGACAGGGGAACACTGAAGCTTTCTTT. Translated: CATSHGQGNTEAFF.

J is TRBJ2-5 and V is TRBV7-9, with 8 bases aligning to TRBD2. CDR1 and CDR2 from the germline V gene are SEHNR and FQNEAQ (reference sequence). This CDR3 has 16 amino acids. V dropped 1 base and J dropped 1; count of bases not matched to a gene: 5. The CDR3 DNA is TGTGCCAGCAGCTTAGGAAGCGGGGGAATCCAAGAGACCCAGTACTTC. Its protein is CASSLGSGGIQETQYF.

The genes are TRBV19 and TRBJ1-5; D remains unclear. The CDR3 loop spans 15 amino acids. Germline CDR1 is LNHDA and CDR2 is SQIVND (reference sequence). Trimming took 3 bases from V and 0 from J, leaving 9 bases between them. The CDR3 DNA is TGTGCCAGTAGTATCTTGGCCAATAGCAATCAGCCCCAGCATTTT. Translated, it gives CASSILANSNQPQHF.

This chain joins TRBV11-2 and TRBJ2-7; D remains unclear. The DNA end favors TRBJ2-1, so the J call may be wrong. The CDR3 is made up of 13 amino acids. The germline V gene encodes CDR1 SGHAT and CDR2 FQNNGV. The CDR3 coding sequence is TGTGCCAGCAGTCCGCCCGGCCGCGGCGAGCAGTTCTTC. Its translation is CASSPPGRGEQFF.

V gene TRBV3-1 (or the pseudogene TRBV3-2) combines with J gene TRBJ2-1; 13 nucleotides agree with TRBD2. The CDR3 is 16 amino acids. V shed 4 bases and J 8 bases; nucleotides not matched to a gene: 8. CDR1 and CDR2 (germline): LGHDT, YNNKEL (reference sequence). CDR3 coding DNA: TGTGCCAGCAGCCCACTAGGACTAGCGGGAGTGTATGAGCAGTTCTTC. It translates to CASSPLGLAGVYEQFF.

V is TRBV4-1 and J is TRBJ2-7; a weak D match, TRBD1 (6 bases). V gave up 0 bases and J gave up 1 base, with 22 bases separating them. The CDR3 sequence is 19 residues long. Looked up from germline, CDR1 is MGHRA and CDR2 is YSYEKL. The CDR3 sequence: CASSQDWARGRDTSYEQYF. The CDR3 bases are TGCGCCAGCAGCCAAGACTGGGCTCGGGGTCGGGACACATCCTACGAGCAGTACTTC.

This clone has only a few counts. DNA for the CDR3: TGTGCCAGCAGTGAACAAGCGGGGGCGGCCTATAATTCACCCCTCCACTTT. Translating it yields CASSEQAGAAYNSPLHF. This chain connects TRBV6-4 to TRBJ1-6, with D perhaps matching TRBD1 (6 bases). Trimming cost V 3 bases and J 2 bases, with 14 bases left between them. From germline, CDR1 is MRHNA and CDR2 SNTAGT. CDR3 length: 17 residues.

The J gene is TRBJ2-7, the V gene TRBV6-5, with D hard to call. From germline, CDR1 is MNHEY and CDR2 SVGAGI. V lost 8 bases and J lost 3, with 8 bases in between. The CDR3 runs 11 residues. CDR3: CASAFNYEQYF. The CDR3 DNA follows: TGTGCCAGCGCTTTTAACTACGAGCAGTACTTC.

The gene calls are TRBV3-1 (or the pseudogene TRBV3-2) and TRBJ2-7; 7 positions match TRBD1. Trimming removed 2 bases from V and 3 bases from J; junction bases left unmatched: 16. Germline V CDR1 and CDR2: LGHDT, YNNKEL (reference sequence). The CDR3 runs to 18 residues. CDR3 loop: CASSQNFDRDRRRYEQYF. The CDR3 bases are TGTGCCAGCAGCCAAAATTTCGATCGGGACAGAAGACGCTACGAGCAGTACTTC.

This chain links TRBV27 with TRBJ2-1, with D tentatively TRBD1 (5 bases). Germline-derived CDR1 and CDR2 are MNHEY and SMNVEV (reference sequence). V lost 5 bases, J lost 0 bases, and 11 bases lay in between. This CDR3 contains 15 residues. The CDR3 reads CASSIQVSSYNEQFF. Written as DNA, the CDR3 is TGTGCCAGCAGTATACAGGTGAGCTCCTACAATGAGCAGTTCTTC.

The chain is built from TRBV19 and TRBJ1-2; a possible D gene is TRBD1 (5 bases). This CDR3 region has 13 residues. Germline V gene data show CDR1 as LNHDA and CDR2 as SQIVND (reference sequence). Trimming shortened V by 7 bases and J by 5 bases, and 14 bases separated the two germline ends. CDR3 sequence: CASTPGTVYGYTF. The CDR3 DNA reads TGTGCCAGTACCCCTGGGACGGTTTATGGCTACACCTTC.

The chain recombines TRBV18 with TRBJ1-1; possibly TRBD1 for D (6 bases). Germline CDR1 is KGHSH and CDR2 is LQKENI. Trimming pared 0 bases from V and 5 bases from J, leaving 16 bases between. CDR3 length equals 16 residues. CDR3 region: CASSPPLQGRWTEAFF. The CDR3 DNA follows: TGTGCCAGCTCACCACCGCTTCAGGGGCGGTGGACTGAAGCTTTCTTT.

The chain has TRBV3-1 (or the pseudogene TRBV3-2) and TRBJ2-6, with D possibly being TRBD2 (6 bases). Trimming took 0 bases from V and 0 from J, leaving 9 bases between them. Germline values: CDR1 LGHDT, CDR2 YNNKEL (reference sequence). The CDR3 is 17 residues long. The CDR3, as DNA: TGTGCCAGCAGCCAAGAGGCGGGATCCTCTGGGGCCAACGTCCTGACTTTC. It yields the protein CASSQEAGSSGANVLTF.

The chain recombines TRBV19 with TRBJ1-4, with TRBD1 as a possible D gene (6 bases). This CDR3 has 15 residues. Germline V gives CDR1 LNHDA, CDR2 SQIVND (reference sequence). With 3 bases removed from V and 8 bases from J, the gap between germline ends came to 16 bases. CDR3 in amino acids: CASSILDRASEKLFF. The DNA of the CDR3 is TGTGCCAGTAGTATTCTGGACAGAGCTTCGGAAAAACTGTTTTTT.

This clone has just one count. This rearrangement joins TRBV9 to TRBJ1-2; maybe TRBD1 (5 bases). CDR3 length equals 13 residues. CDR1 is SGDLS and CDR2 is YYNGEE in the germline V gene. Trimming cost V 5 bases and J 7 bases, with 15 bases left between them. The CDR3 here is CASRAGTAGGYTF. CDR3 sequence (DNA): TGTGCCAGCAGAGCCGGGACTGCGGGTGGCTACACCTTC.

This chain uses TRBV7-9 with TRBJ2-2; D is possibly TRBD1 (6 bases). Trimming took 5 bases from V and 1 from J, leaving 11 bases between them. The germline V gene encodes CDR1 SEHNR and CDR2 FQNEAQ (reference sequence). CDR3 length: 15 amino acids. In DNA form, the CDR3 reads TGTGCCAGCAGCCTCCGGACAGAGAACACCGGGGAGCTGTTTTTT. Protein product: CASSLRTENTGELFF.